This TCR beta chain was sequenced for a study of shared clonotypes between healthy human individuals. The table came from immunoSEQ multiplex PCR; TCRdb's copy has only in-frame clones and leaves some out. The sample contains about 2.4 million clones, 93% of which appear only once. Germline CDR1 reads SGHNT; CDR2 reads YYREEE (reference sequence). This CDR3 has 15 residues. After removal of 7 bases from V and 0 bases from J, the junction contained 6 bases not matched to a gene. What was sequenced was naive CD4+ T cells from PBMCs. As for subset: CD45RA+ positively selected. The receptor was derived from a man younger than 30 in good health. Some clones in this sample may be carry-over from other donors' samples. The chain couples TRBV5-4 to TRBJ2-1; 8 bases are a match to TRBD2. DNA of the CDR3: TGTGCCAGCGCGAGCGGGAGTGGCTCCTACAATGAGCAGTTCTTC. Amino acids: CASASGSGSYNEQFF.